This T cell receptor (beta chain) was obtained from a study of blood T cell repertoires in COVID-19. Across the whole study: Sites in the United States, Italy and Spain provided acute and convalescent COVID-19 samples. The cDNA or gDNA used as material had been derived from T cells, B-cell-depleted T cells, or PBMCs.

Under the authors' procedure: Nucleated cell counts were estimated from reference gene primer amplification. This table comes from immunoSEQ multiplex PCR, and its TCRdb copy is limited to in-frame clones, with some not included. D and trimming come from the DNA, and the V and J calls and clone size come from that table. The sample consists of 200,000 to 250,000 clones, around 84% of them appearing once. The CDR3 consists of 12 residues. V lost 4 bases and J 3 bases, leaving 6 bases between the germline ends. From germline, CDR1 is LGHDT and CDR2 YNNKEL (reference sequence). The sequence came from a man between 25 and 39 years old with active or convalescent COVID-19. Input material: peripheral blood. V gene TRBV3-1 (or the pseudogene TRBV3-2) combines with J gene TRBJ1-1; D ambiguous. CDR3 nucleotide sequence: TGTGCCAGCAGCCGTGGCCACACTGAAGCTTTCTTT. Protein sequence: CASSRGHTEAFF.